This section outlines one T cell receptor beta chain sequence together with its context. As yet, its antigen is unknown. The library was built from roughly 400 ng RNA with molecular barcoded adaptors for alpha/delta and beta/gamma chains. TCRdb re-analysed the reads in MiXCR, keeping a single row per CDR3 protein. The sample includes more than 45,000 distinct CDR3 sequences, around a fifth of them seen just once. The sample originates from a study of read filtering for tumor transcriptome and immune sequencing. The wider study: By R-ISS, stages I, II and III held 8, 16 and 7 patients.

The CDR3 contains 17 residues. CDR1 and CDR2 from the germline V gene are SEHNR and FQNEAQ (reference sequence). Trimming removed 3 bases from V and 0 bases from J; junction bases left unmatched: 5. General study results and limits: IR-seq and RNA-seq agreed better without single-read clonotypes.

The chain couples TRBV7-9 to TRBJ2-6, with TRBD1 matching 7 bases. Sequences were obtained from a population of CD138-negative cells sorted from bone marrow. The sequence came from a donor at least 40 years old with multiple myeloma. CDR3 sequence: CASSLGTGVSGANVLTF. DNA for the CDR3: TGTGCCAGCAGCTTGGGAACAGGGGTCTCTGGGGCCAACGTCCTGACTTTC.